One sample yielded the 31 T cell receptor beta chains listed below, sequenced in a study of blood T cell repertoires in COVID-19. TCRdb keeps only in-frame clones here, not all; method: immunoSEQ multiplex PCR. Altogether about 130,000 clones are present, about four fifths being singletons, with the ten largest covering 9.7%. Source material: peripheral blood. Receptors were obtained from a man aged 40-50 years with active or convalescent COVID-19.

The rearrangement links TRBV3-1 (or the pseudogene TRBV3-2) to TRBJ2-3, with 11 bases that match TRBD2. The CDR3 has 15 amino acids. CDR1 and CDR2 (germline): LGHDT, YNNKEL (reference sequence). With 2 bases clipped from V and 5 bases from J, the junction kept 3 bases outside the gene matches. The CDR3 is CASSQRTSGGDTQYF. CDR3 nucleotide sequence: TGTGCCAGCAGCCAACGCACTAGCGGGGGAGATACGCAGTATTTT.

V gene TRBV6-6 combines with J gene TRBJ1-1; unclear D gene. V was pared by 8 bases and J by 4 bases, with 11 bases between. From germline, CDR1 is MNHNY and CDR2 SVGAGI (reference sequence). The CDR3 loop spans 12 amino acids. The CDR3 region is CASQFRGTEAFF. In DNA form, the CDR3 reads TGTGCCAGCCAGTTCCGGGGCACTGAAGCTTTCTTT.

This clone was observed a handful of times. The rearrangement links TRBV7-2 to TRBJ2-2; D unclear. Germline values: CDR1 SGHTA, CDR2 FQGNSA. The CDR3 covers 13 residues. Trimming removed 4 bases at V and 2 bases at J, with 5 bases between. The CDR3 loop reads CASSSPNTGELFF. CDR3 coding DNA: TGTGCCAGCAGCTCCCCTAACACCGGGGAGCTGTTTTTT.

The chain uses TRBV6-2 or TRBV6-3 and TRBJ2-6, with D perhaps matching TRBD2 (6 bases). CDR3 length: 16 amino acids. Germline CDR1 is MNHEY and CDR2 is SVGEGT. V lost 7 bases and J lost 2, with 15 bases in between. CDR3 region: CASTPGWGAGANVLTF. The CDR3 DNA reads as TGTGCCAGCACCCCCGGGTGGGGGGCTGGGGCCAACGTCCTGACTTTC.

The genes are TRBV11-2 and TRBJ2-1, with TRBD2 identical over 12 bases. Germline V gene lookup returns CDR1 SGHAT and CDR2 FQNNGV. CDR3 size: 19 residues. V dropped 5 bases and J dropped 8; count of bases not matched to a gene: 19. The chain's CDR3 is CASSPFFMLAGGRKDEQFF. In DNA, the CDR3 is TGTGCCAGCAGCCCCTTTTTCATGCTAGCGGGGGGGCGTAAGGATGAGCAGTTCTTC.

The chain recombines TRBV29-1 with TRBJ1-1; 10 nucleotides line up with TRBD1. The V gene end was trimmed by 5 bases and the J gene end by 1 base; junction bases not matched to a gene: 7. This CDR3 is built from 15 residues. CDR1 and CDR2 from the germline V gene are SQVTM and ANQGSEA. This chain's CDR3 is CSVLPRDRGNTEAFF. The CDR3 bases are TGCAGCGTTTTGCCCCGGGACAGGGGGAACACTGAAGCTTTCTTT. Supplemented by reference TRBV29-1 and TRBJ1-1, the full variable domain reads SAVISQKPSRDICQRGTSLTIQCQVDSQVTMMFWYRQQPGQSLTLIATANQGSEATYESGFVIDKFPISRPNLTFSTLTVSNMSPEDSSIYLCSVLPRDRGNTEAFFGQGTRLTVV.

This clone was recorded once. The V call is TRBV4-3, the J call TRBJ2-1; the match to TRBD2 covers 7 bases. Unmatched junction bases numbered 3, after V lost 0 bases and J lost 4 bases. Germline values: CDR1 LGHNA, CDR2 YSLEER. The CDR3 covers 15 residues. CDR3 region: CASSQEGGQYNEQFF. In DNA, the CDR3 is TGCGCCAGCAGCCAAGAGGGAGGGCAGTACAATGAGCAGTTCTTC.

The chain has TRBV7-3 and TRBJ2-2, with a possible D match to TRBD2 (7 bases). Germline CDR1 SGHTA, CDR2 FQGTGA. V was pared by 2 bases and J by 8 bases, with 21 bases between. This CDR3 region has 17 residues. CDR3 sequence: CASSLSRGGAGVGELFF. CDR3 in DNA: TGTGCCAGCAGCTTATCCAGGGGCGGTGCGGGAGTAGGGGAGCTGTTTTTT.

The chain is built from TRBV5-5 and TRBJ2-2, with 10 bases fitting TRBD2. With 1 base clipped from V and 3 bases from J, the junction kept 3 bases outside the gene matches. CDR3 length: 16 amino acids. Germline assignment: CDR1 SGHKS and CDR2 YYEKEE (reference sequence). The CDR3 nucleotides are TGTGCCAGCAGCTTGTCCCTAGCGGGAGACACCGGGGAGCTGTTTTTT. As protein: CASSLSLAGDTGELFF.

The chain recombines TRBV27 with TRBJ1-6, with TRBD1 matching over 11 bases. The CDR3 runs 15 residues. Germline V CDR1 and CDR2: MNHEY, SMNVEV (reference sequence). V lost 3 bases, J lost 7 bases, and 2 bases stayed unmatched. CDR3 nucleotides: TGTGCCAGCAGTTTCGGGACAGGGGGGAATTCACCCCTCCACTTT. Its translation is CASSFGTGGNSPLHF.

The chain employs TRBV4-3 and TRBJ1-5; D might be TRBD1 (6 bases). Germline V gene data show CDR1 as LGHNA and CDR2 as YSLEER. The CDR3 has 18 amino acids. Trimming pared 0 bases from V and 1 base from J, leaving 16 bases between. The CDR3 here is CASSQDRWGGRSNQPQHF. For the CDR3, the DNA is TGCGCCAGCAGCCAAGATCGGTGGGGGGGCCGAAGCAATCAGCCCCAGCATTTT.

This clone was counted ten times or more. CDR3 sequence: CSVVRVEDTIYF. DNA of the CDR3: TGCAGCGTTGTCAGGGTGGAAGACACCATATATTTT. This chain links TRBV29-1 with TRBJ1-3; D perhaps matches TRBD1 (5 bases). The V and J ends lost 4 bases and 8 bases respectively, with 12 bases between them. This CDR3 comprises 12 residues. CDR1 and CDR2 from the germline V gene are SQVTM and ANQGSEA.

This chain uses TRBV19 with TRBJ2-5; D might be TRBD2 (5 bases). CDR1 LNHDA and CDR2 SQIVND come from the germline V gene (reference sequence). The CDR3 contains 13 residues. V gave up 5 bases and J gave up 0 bases, with 7 bases separating them. CDR3 in amino acids: CASSEGNQETQYF. The CDR3 DNA reads TGTGCCAGTAGTGAGGGAAACCAAGAGACCCAGTACTTC.

The chain has TRBV9 and TRBJ1-1, with 8 bases aligning to TRBD1. Germline CDR1 is SGDLS and CDR2 is YYNGEE. This CDR3 spans 17 amino acids. After removal of 4 bases from V and 2 bases from J, the junction contained 13 bases not matched to a gene. The CDR3 region has the DNA TGTGCCAGCAGCCCCCCCTGGTGGGACAGGTTAAACACTGAAGCTTTCTTT. Its protein is CASSPPWWDRLNTEAFF.

In this sample, this clone turned up once. This sequence joins TRBV7-3 and TRBJ1-1; 7 bases line up with TRBD1. CDR1 and CDR2 (germline): SGHTA, FQGTGA. The CDR3 loop spans 13 amino acids. Unmatched junction bases numbered 5, after V lost 5 bases and J lost 5 bases. The CDR3 region is CASSTQGPTEAFF. DNA for the CDR3: TGTGCCAGCAGCACACAGGGGCCAACTGAAGCTTTCTTT.

The chain is built from TRBV19 and TRBJ1-4; D uncertain. Trimming took 7 bases from V and 8 from J, leaving 26 bases between them. This CDR3 is built from 17 residues. Germline CDR1 is LNHDA and CDR2 is SQIVND (reference sequence). Written as DNA, the CDR3 is TGTGCCAGTATCGGAGGTAGAAGCCCCGTCGTTGGGGAAAAACTGTTTTTT. This translates into CASIGGRSPVVGEKLFF.

In DNA, the CDR3 is TGTGCCAGCAGGGGGACAGGCAACTATGGCTACACCTTC. It yields the protein CASRGTGNYGYTF. The chain carries TRBV12-3 or TRBV12-4 and TRBJ1-2; TRBD1 agrees at 8 bases. V shed 6 bases, J shed 2 bases, and the junction held 2 bases outside the gene matches. The CDR3 is made up of 13 amino acids.

This clone was counted once. The chain employs TRBV7-9 and TRBJ2-2; 10 bases are a match to TRBD1. V trimming: 4 bases; J trimming: 5 bases; junction bases outside the gene matches: 4. The CDR3 spans 15 residues. Germline values: CDR1 SEHNR, CDR2 FQNEAQ (reference sequence). The CDR3 nucleotides read TGTGCCAGCAGCTCGACAGGGGGCTGGACCGGGGAGCTGTTTTTT. Protein: CASSSTGGWTGELFF.

This clone was seen at least ten times. The rearrangement links TRBV11-2 to TRBJ1-6; the match to TRBD1 covers 7 bases. The trim removed 2 bases at V and 9 bases at J, leaving 13 bases unmatched. Germline V gene sequence: CDR1 SGHAT, CDR2 FQNNGV. CDR3 length: 17 amino acids. The CDR3 here is CASSLHPRQGLVSPLHF. The CDR3 nucleotides read TGTGCCAGCAGCTTACACCCCAGACAGGGACTAGTTTCACCCCTCCACTTT.

The chain recombines TRBV7-2 with TRBJ2-3, with 15 bases fitting TRBD2. This CDR3 contains 16 residues. The trim removed 5 bases at V and 6 bases at J, leaving 6 bases unmatched. Germline V CDR1 and CDR2: SGHTA, FQGNSA. CDR3 in amino acids: CASSRTSGGAGDTQYF. DNA of the CDR3: TGTGCCAGCAGCCGGACTAGCGGGGGGGCAGGGGATACGCAGTATTTT. The whole variable domain, filled in from reference TRBV7-2 and TRBJ2-3, reads GAGVSQSPSNKVTEKGKDVELRCDPISGHTALYWYRQSLGQGLEFLIYFQGNSAPDKSGLPSDRFSAERTGGSVSTLTIQRTQQEDSAVYLCASSRTSGGAGDTQYFGPGTRLTVL.

The chain is built from TRBV3-1 (or the pseudogene TRBV3-2) and TRBJ2-1, with 11 positions matching TRBD2. Germline loops: CDR1 LGHDT, CDR2 YNNKEL (reference sequence). With V trimmed by 4 bases and J by 2 bases, 7 bases remained unmatched. The CDR3 extends over 17 amino acids. CDR3 DNA sequence: TGTGCCAGCAGCCCACCAACTAGCGGGGGAACCTACAATGAGCAGTTCTTC. It is translated as CASSPPTSGGTYNEQFF.

This chain links TRBV11-2 with TRBJ2-7, with TRBD1 matching 9 bases. This CDR3 region has 16 residues. Per germline, CDR1 SGHAT and CDR2 FQNNGV. With 1 base clipped from V and 2 bases from J, the junction kept 6 bases outside the gene matches. In nucleotides, the CDR3 is TGTGCCAGCAGCTTAGCCGGCCGGGACAGGGCCTACGAGCAGTACTTC. Its translation: CASSLAGRDRAYEQYF.

This clone came up a few times. The chain recombines TRBV4-2 with TRBJ1-2, with a weak D call TRBD1 (6 bases). Trimming removed 1 base at V and 4 bases at J, with 13 bases between. CDR1 is LGHNA, CDR2 YNFKEQ, per germline. This CDR3 is built from 15 residues. The CDR3 DNA reads TGTGCCAGCAGCCAAGCAGCGGACAGACTCTATGGCTACACCTTC. It translates to CASSQAADRLYGYTF.

The V gene is TRBV5-1, the J gene TRBJ2-7; D is perhaps TRBD1 (6 bases). The CDR3 covers 15 residues. Germline V gene lookup returns CDR1 SGHRS and CDR2 YFSETQ. Trimming stripped 4 bases from V and 6 bases from J, with 20 bases between. Written as DNA, the CDR3 is TGCGCCAGCAGCCCCCAAGGGGCAGGGGTTTCCGAGCAGTACTTC. Its translation: CASSPQGAGVSEQYF.

The genes are TRBV30 and TRBJ2-4; no clear D gene. Trimming left V 0 bases short and J 3 bases short, with 12 bases between. Germline V gives CDR1 GTSNPN, CDR2 SVGIG (reference sequence). The length of the CDR3 is 15 residues. The CDR3 is CAWSVQSAGKNIQYF. The CDR3 DNA reads as TGTGCCTGGAGTGTACAGAGTGCTGGCAAAAACATTCAGTACTTC.

There are a few counts of this clone. V is TRBV5-1 and J is TRBJ2-3, with D possibly matching TRBD2 (5 bases). This CDR3 contains 11 residues. Germline CDR1 and CDR2: SGHRS and YFSETQ. V lost 5 bases and J 5 bases, leaving 6 bases between the germline ends. For the CDR3, the DNA is TGCGCCAGCAGTGAGGGAGATACGCAGTATTTT. Residues: CASSEGDTQYF.

This chain connects TRBV10-3 to TRBJ2-3, with no clear D. This CDR3 comprises 13 residues. Trimming shortened V by 7 bases and J by 2 bases, and 10 bases separated the two germline ends. The V gene's germline CDR1 is ENHRY and CDR2 SYGVKD. CDR3 residues: CAITWAATDTQYF. The CDR3 nucleotides are TGTGCCATCACTTGGGCCGCCACAGATACGCAGTATTTT.

The chain links TRBV4-1 to TRBJ1-6; TRBD1 matches 7 bases. Germline V gene sequence: CDR1 MGHRA, CDR2 YSYEKL. This CDR3 has 16 amino acids. V was pared by 0 bases and J by 6 bases, with 5 bases of the junction left unmatched. As DNA, the CDR3 is TGCGCCAGCAGCCAAGAAACAGGGGTTGGTAATTCACCCCTCCACTTT. Amino acids: CASSQETGVGNSPLHF.

Comment on this clone: The junction shows a germline mismatch at one end, possibly a read error. The chain is built from TRBV2 and TRBJ1-5; possibly TRBD1 for D (5 bases). The germline gives CDR1 SNHLY, CDR2 FYNNEI. There are 14 residues in the CDR3. The CDR3 nucleotides read TGTGCCAGCAGGGAAGACAGTAGCAATCAGCCCCAGCATTTT. As protein: CASREDSSNQPQHF.

The table lists this clone with a count of one. V is TRBV5-6 and J is TRBJ2-5; no reliable D call. The V gene's germline CDR1 is SGHDT and CDR2 YYEEEE. The V and J ends lost 0 bases and 4 bases respectively, with 10 bases between them. This CDR3 is 14 amino acids long. CDR3 loop: CASSLVQRRETQYF. In DNA form, the CDR3 reads TGTGCCAGCAGCTTGGTTCAGCGTCGAGAGACCCAGTACTTC.

The V and J genes are TRBV7-2 and TRBJ2-1, with a tentative D call TRBD2 (6 bases). The CDR3 spans 11 residues. Trimming removed 4 bases from V and 10 bases from J, with 8 bases in between. The germline CDR1 and CDR2 sequences are SGHTA and FQGNSA. The CDR3 protein is CASSSGVEQFF. For the CDR3, the DNA is TGTGCCAGCAGCTCGGGGGTAGAGCAGTTCTTC.